What follows is one T cell receptor (beta chain) and its context. TCRdb re-derived calls from the RT-PCR reads in MiXCR, one entry per CDR3 protein. The data show 590,000 or so distinct CDR3 sequences, approximately 15% seen once. The data originate from a study of response to subunit inactivated influenza vaccine. The CDR3 has 14 residues. Germline CDR1 reads LGHDT; CDR2 reads YNNKEL (reference sequence). With 4 bases removed from V and 3 bases from J, the gap between germline ends came to 9 bases. The source was PBMCs from blood, collected 14 to 15 days before vaccination. This clonotype was obtained from a middle-aged man who received an inactivated influenza vaccine. The chain is built from TRBV3-1 and TRBJ2-2; D gene ambiguous. CDR3 region: CASSPRFDTGELFF. As DNA, the CDR3 is TGTGCCAGCAGCCCCCGTTTCGACACCGGGGAGCTGTTTTTT.